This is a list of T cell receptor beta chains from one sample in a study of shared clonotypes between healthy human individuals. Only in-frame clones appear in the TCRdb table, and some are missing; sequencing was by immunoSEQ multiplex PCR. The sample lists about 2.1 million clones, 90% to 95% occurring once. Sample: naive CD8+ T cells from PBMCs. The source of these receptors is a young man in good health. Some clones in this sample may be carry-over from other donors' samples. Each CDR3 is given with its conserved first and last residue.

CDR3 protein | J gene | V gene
CASSQEGGGGDQPQHF | TRBJ1-5 | TRBV4-1
CASKHAGDSTYEQYF | TRBJ2-7 | TRBV27
CASSPQPGNIQYF | TRBJ2-4 | TRBV28
CASTPVDRFGRETQYF | TRBJ2-5 | TRBV28
CSVRDRVYDTEAFF | TRBJ1-1 | TRBV29-1
CASSFRETNIQYF | TRBJ2-4 | TRBV28
CATSRDRGQGLKGYTF | TRBJ1-2 | TRBV15
CASSQGAQGEQFF | TRBJ2-1 | TRBV6-5
CASSSNRDRIAGELFF | TRBJ2-2 | TRBV7-9
CATSRDLEWNTEAFF | TRBJ1-1 | TRBV15
CASSPHPGTSANEQFF | TRBJ2-1 | TRBV27
CASRFRQGYYEQYF | TRBJ2-7 | TRBV6-1
CASSAARGEQYF | TRBJ2-7 | TRBV7-9
CASSYLGFKNIQYF | TRBJ2-4 | TRBV6-6
CASSPHRGRGETQYF | TRBJ2-5 | TRBV7-3
CASSAWTGISTDTQYF | TRBJ2-3 | TRBV9
CASSYRRNQPQHF | TRBJ1-5 | TRBV6-5
CASQLAVSYNEQFF | TRBJ2-1 | TRBV19
CASNLQASAEAFF | TRBJ1-1 | TRBV28
CASSMLHGGPYEQYF | TRBJ2-7 | TRBV19
CASSEGGPNQPQHF | TRBJ1-5 | TRBV5-8
CASSPGTSYGYTF | TRBJ1-2 | TRBV11-2
CAWRGGELFF | TRBJ2-2 | TRBV30
CASSLSRSYEQYF | TRBJ2-7 | TRBV11-2
CASRGGYTF | TRBJ1-2 | TRBV19
CASSPPQGSRRDEQYF | TRBJ2-7 | TRBV9
CASRGASGRWRDTGELFF | TRBJ2-2 | TRBV21-1
CASSLLHNEQFF | TRBJ2-1 | TRBV7-3
CASSLASGRLAGELFF | TRBJ2-2 | TRBV7-9
CASSRGTRPNQETQYF | TRBJ2-5 | TRBV5-4
CASLASGSYEQYF | TRBJ2-7 | TRBV27
CASSLGSGRAHSGELFF | TRBJ2-2 | TRBV7-2
CASGLGDRVRGYTF | TRBJ1-2 | TRBV12-5
CASSQLLESGGTEAFF | TRBJ1-1 | TRBV7-9
CASSLGPTDTQYF | TRBJ2-3 | TRBV13
CARQVPPPWSGPPNTGELFF | TRBJ2-2 | TRBV2
CASSSRDSYGYTF | TRBJ1-2 | TRBV6-5
CATSPGGNYEQYF | TRBJ2-7 | TRBV6-5
CASSAHRDRQETQYF | TRBJ2-5 | TRBV2
CASSPRQGVEKLFF | TRBJ1-4 | TRBV7-9
CASSTHRGPTNEKLFF | TRBJ1-4 | TRBV28
CASSEGQGYYEQYF | TRBJ2-7 | TRBV6-1
CASSDRVGTTEAFF | TRBJ1-1 | TRBV27
CASSYGGPRSYNEQFF | TRBJ2-1 | TRBV6-5
CASGARIHEQYF | TRBJ2-7 | TRBV2
CASSRGQGVVETQYF | TRBJ2-5 | TRBV5-1
CASSSTRESEVTEAFF | TRBJ1-1 | TRBV28
CASSLLGNTEAFF | TRBJ1-1 | TRBV27
CASSQMSLGFGEQYF | TRBJ2-7 | TRBV28
CASSFLGPHTEAFF | TRBJ1-1 | TRBV5-6